The 12 T cell receptor beta chains in this list originate from one sample, sequenced in a study of cytomegalovirus exposure and HLA in healthy donors. The method was immunoSEQ multiplex PCR; TCRdb's version includes in-frame clones alone and lacks a portion of them. The sample includes 180,000 or so clones, roughly 84% of them seen just once. Sequenced input: PBMCs. The receptor set was obtained from a woman in her twenties or thirties in good health and CMV-seropositive.

This chain joins TRBV6-6 and TRBJ1-2; unclear D gene. The CDR3 extends over 15 amino acids. With 3 bases removed from V and 8 bases from J, the gap between germline ends came to 19 bases. Germline-derived CDR1 and CDR2 are MNHNY and SVGAGI (reference sequence). As DNA, the CDR3 is TGTGCCAGCAGTTATTTGAGGAGTGGCACGGGGGGCTACACCTTC. Translation gives CASSYLRSGTGGYTF.

Relative to its sample, this clone is medium-sized. V and J are TRBV9 and TRBJ2-1, with 7 bases fitting TRBD2. The CDR3 has 15 amino acids. Germline CDR1 reads SGDLS; CDR2 reads YYNGEE. V was clipped by 6 bases and J by 7 bases; unmatched bases: 13. CDR3: CASNRAGLPGNEQFF. The CDR3 coding sequence is TGTGCCAGCAATCGAGCGGGGCTCCCCGGAAATGAGCAGTTCTTC.

This clone was counted a few times. The chain couples TRBV10-3 to TRBJ1-1; 11 nucleotides agree with TRBD1. With 0 bases clipped from V and 4 bases from J, the junction kept 13 bases outside the gene matches. Germline V CDR1 and CDR2: ENHRY, SYGVKD. This CDR3 has 19 residues. The CDR3 loop reads CAISESGGRGDRGSTEAFF. The CDR3, as DNA: TGTGCCATCAGTGAGTCTGGGGGCAGGGGGGACAGGGGGTCCACTGAAGCTTTCTTT.

This chain connects TRBV6-5 to TRBJ1-1, with a possible D match to TRBD1 (6 bases). Per germline, CDR1 MNHEY and CDR2 SVGAGI. Trimming took off 0 bases at V and 6 bases at J, with 11 bases between the two ends. This CDR3 spans 14 amino acids. The CDR3 is CASSYSGTRAEAFF. CDR3 in DNA: TGTGCCAGCAGTTACTCCGGGACACGCGCTGAAGCTTTCTTT.

The chain recombines TRBV11-2 with TRBJ2-6; D unresolved. Germline CDR1 SGHAT, CDR2 FQNNGV. The CDR3 spans 16 residues. Deletions cut 3 bases from V and 1 base from J, with 10 bases between. As DNA, the CDR3 is TGTGCCAGCAGCTTGAGGAGTGATTCTGGGGCCAACGTCCTGACTTTC. Translating gives CASSLRSDSGANVLTF.

The gene calls are TRBV4-2 and TRBJ2-1; D is possibly TRBD2 (6 bases). Germline V lookup: CDR1 LGHNA, CDR2 YNFKEQ. V was clipped by 4 bases and J by 6 bases, with 16 bases between them. This CDR3 has 15 amino acids. CDR3 in DNA: TGTGCCAGCAGCCTGGAGGGGCGAACTCTCAATGAGCAGTTCTTC. Its translation: CASSLEGRTLNEQFF.

The rearrangement links TRBV5-1 to TRBJ2-7, with 7 bases that match TRBD2. There are 14 residues in the CDR3. The V and J ends lost 2 bases and 7 bases, in that order; junction bases with no gene match: 9. Germline CDR1 reads SGHRS; CDR2 reads YFSETQ. The DNA of the CDR3 is TGCGCCAGCAGCTTAGGGGCGGGAGATCGGGAGCAGTACTTC. Translation gives CASSLGAGDREQYF.

The rearrangement joins TRBV2 to TRBJ2-2; 7 bases match TRBD1. Trimming cost V 5 bases and J 5 bases; bases outside gene matches: 8. This CDR3 comprises 15 residues. Germline CDR1 reads SNHLY; CDR2 reads FYNNEI. The DNA of the CDR3 is TGTGCCAGCAGTTTCGAACAGGGGTCGACCGGGGAGCTGTTTTTT. Amino acids: CASSFEQGSTGELFF.

The genes are TRBV5-1 and TRBJ2-5, with 13 bases that match TRBD2. The CDR3 consists of 16 residues. The junction had 6 bases not matched to a gene; V was cut back by 2 bases and J by 5 bases. Germline V CDR1 and CDR2: SGHRS, YFSETQ. The CDR3 protein is CASSLGTSGTGETQYF. Here the CDR3 DNA reads TGCGCCAGCAGCTTAGGGACTAGCGGGACTGGGGAGACCCAGTACTTC.

The chain is built from TRBV28 and TRBJ2-7, with D possibly TRBD2 on 5 matching bases. Between the trimmed V and J ends, which lost 11 bases and 0 bases, there was a span of 14 bases. Germline V CDR1 and CDR2: MDHEN, SYDVKM. This CDR3 comprises 13 residues. CDR3 in amino acids: CAHRDRGSYEQYF. The CDR3 bases are TGTGCCCACCGTGATCGGGGCTCCTACGAGCAGTACTTC.

This clone is a singleton in its sample. This chain links TRBV11-1 with TRBJ2-2; D is unresolved. V dropped 2 bases and J dropped 3 bases, with 10 bases sitting between them. This CDR3 is built from 15 residues. The germline gives CDR1 SGHAT, CDR2 FQDESV (reference sequence). In DNA form, the CDR3 reads TGTGCCAGCAGCTTAATGGGTCGGGACACCGGGGAGCTGTTTTTT. Amino acid sequence: CASSLMGRDTGELFF.

This rearrangement joins TRBV18 to TRBJ1-2; possible D gene TRBD1, 5 bases. The V and J ends lost 0 bases and 2 bases respectively, with 16 bases between them. CDR3 size: 17 residues. CDR1 is KGHSH and CDR2 is LQKENI in the germline V gene. CDR3 sequence reads: CASSPPRARATNYGYTF. The CDR3, as DNA: TGTGCCAGCTCACCACCCCGGGCCAGGGCCACGAACTATGGCTACACCTTC.